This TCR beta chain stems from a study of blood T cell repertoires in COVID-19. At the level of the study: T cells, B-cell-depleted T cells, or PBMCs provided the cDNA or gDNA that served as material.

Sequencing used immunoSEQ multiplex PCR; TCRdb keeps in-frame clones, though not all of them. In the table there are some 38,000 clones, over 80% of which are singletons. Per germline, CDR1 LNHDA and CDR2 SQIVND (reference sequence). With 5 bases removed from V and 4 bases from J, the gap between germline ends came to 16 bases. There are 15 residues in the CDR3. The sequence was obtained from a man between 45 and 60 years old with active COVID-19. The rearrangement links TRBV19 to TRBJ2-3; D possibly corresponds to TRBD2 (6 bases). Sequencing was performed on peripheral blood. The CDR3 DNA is TGTGCCAGTAGTCGGGGGAAGGGCGCGCCAGATACGCAGTATTTT. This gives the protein CASSRGKGAPDTQYF.